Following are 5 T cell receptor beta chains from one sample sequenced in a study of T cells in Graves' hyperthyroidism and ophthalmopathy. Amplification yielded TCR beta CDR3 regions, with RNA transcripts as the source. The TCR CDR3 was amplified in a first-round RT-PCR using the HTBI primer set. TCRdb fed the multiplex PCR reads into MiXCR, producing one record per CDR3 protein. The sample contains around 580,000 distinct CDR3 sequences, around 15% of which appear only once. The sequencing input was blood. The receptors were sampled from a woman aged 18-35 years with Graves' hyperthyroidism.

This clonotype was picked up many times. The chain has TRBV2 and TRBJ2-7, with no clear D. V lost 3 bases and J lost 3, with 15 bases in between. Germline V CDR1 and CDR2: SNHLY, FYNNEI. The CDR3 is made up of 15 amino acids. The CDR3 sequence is CASSDPNSSFYEQYF. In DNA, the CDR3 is TGTGCCAGCAGTGACCCAAACTCCAGTTTCTACGAGCAGTACTTC.

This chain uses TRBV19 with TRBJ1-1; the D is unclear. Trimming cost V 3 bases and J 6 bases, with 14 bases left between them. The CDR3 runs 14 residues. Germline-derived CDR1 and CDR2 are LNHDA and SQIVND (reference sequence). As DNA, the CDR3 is TGTGCCAGTAGTATCCGGGGTGTGGATTCTGAAGCTTTCTTT. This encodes CASSIRGVDSEAFF.

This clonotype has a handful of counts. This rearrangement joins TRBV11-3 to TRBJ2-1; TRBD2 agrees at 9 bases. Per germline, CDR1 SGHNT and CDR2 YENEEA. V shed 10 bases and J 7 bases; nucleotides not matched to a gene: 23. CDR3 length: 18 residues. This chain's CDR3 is CATGVGGWWRGGRNEQFF. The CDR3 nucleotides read TGTGCCACCGGGGTAGGGGGTTGGTGGCGGGGGGGCCGTAATGAGCAGTTCTTC.

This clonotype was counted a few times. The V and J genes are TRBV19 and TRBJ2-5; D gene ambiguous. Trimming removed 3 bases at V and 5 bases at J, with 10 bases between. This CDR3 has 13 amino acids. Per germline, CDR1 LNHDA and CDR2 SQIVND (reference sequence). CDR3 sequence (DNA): TGTGCCAGTAGTATGTCGTCTTGGGAGACCCAGTACTTC. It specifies CASSMSSWETQYF.

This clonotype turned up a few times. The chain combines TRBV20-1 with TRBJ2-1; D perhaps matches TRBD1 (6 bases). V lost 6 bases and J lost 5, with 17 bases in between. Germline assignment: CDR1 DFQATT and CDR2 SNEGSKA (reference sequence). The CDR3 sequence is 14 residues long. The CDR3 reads CSAAGTHVNNEQFF. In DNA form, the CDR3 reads TGCAGTGCGGCCGGGACACATGTTAACAATGAGCAGTTCTTC.